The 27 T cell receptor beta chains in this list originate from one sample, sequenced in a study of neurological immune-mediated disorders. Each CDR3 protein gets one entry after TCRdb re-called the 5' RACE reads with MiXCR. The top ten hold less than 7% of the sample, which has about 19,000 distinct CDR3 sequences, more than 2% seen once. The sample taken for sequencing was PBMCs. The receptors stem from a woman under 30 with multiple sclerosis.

CDR3 coding DNA: TGTGCCACCAGTCGGACACCTTCCTACGAGCAGTACTTC. It yields the protein CATSRTPSYEQYF. The chain links TRBV15 to TRBJ2-7; D is perhaps TRBD1 (5 bases). V was pared by 6 bases and J by 1 base, with 10 bases between. This CDR3 is built from 13 residues. From germline, CDR1 is LNHNV and CDR2 YYDKDF (reference sequence).

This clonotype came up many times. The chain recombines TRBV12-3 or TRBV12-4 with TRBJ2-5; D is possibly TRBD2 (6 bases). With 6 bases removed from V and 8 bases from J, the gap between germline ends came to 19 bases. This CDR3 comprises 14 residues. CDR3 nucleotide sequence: TGTGCCAGCAGCTCGGACACCGCGGGGAGAACCCAGTACTTC. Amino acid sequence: CASSSDTAGRTQYF.

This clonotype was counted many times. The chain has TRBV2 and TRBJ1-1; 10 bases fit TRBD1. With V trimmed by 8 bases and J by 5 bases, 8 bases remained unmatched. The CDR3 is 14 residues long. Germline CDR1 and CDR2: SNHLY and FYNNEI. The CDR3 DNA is TGTGCCAGCGTATCGGACAGGGGGAGGACTGAAGCTTTCTTT. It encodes CASVSDRGRTEAFF.

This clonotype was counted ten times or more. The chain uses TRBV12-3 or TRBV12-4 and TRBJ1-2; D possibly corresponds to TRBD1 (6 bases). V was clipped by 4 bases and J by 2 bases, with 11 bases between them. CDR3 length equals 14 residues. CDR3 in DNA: TGTGCCAGCAGTTCCCAGGGGACGAACTATGGCTACACCTTC. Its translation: CASSSQGTNYGYTF.

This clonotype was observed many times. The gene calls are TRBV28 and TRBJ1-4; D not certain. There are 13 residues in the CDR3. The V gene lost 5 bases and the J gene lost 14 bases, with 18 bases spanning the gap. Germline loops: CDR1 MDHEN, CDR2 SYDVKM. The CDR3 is CASSPPAHKKLFF. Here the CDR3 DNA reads TGTGCCAGCAGTCCCCCGGCCCATAAGAAGCTGTTTTTT.

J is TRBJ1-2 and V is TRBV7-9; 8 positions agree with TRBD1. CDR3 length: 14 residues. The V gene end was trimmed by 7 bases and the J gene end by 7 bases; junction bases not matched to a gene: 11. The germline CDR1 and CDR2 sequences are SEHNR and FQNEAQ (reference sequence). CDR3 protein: CASTIGQGASGYTF. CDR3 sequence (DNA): TGTGCCAGCACCATTGGGCAGGGGGCCTCTGGCTACACCTTC.

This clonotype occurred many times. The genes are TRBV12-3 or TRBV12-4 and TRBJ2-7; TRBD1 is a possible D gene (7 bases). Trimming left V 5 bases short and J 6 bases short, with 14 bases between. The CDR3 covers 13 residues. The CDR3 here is CASSPRQGGEQYV. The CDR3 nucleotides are TGTGCCAGCAGTCCCCGACAGGGAGGCGAGCAGTACGTC.

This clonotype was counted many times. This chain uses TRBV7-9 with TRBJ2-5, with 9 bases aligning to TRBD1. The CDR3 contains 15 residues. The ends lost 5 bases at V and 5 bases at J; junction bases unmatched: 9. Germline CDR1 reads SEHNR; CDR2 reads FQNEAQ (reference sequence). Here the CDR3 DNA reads TGTGCCAGCAGCCCCGGGACAGGGTTATGGGAGACCCAGTACTTC. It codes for CASSPGTGLWETQYF. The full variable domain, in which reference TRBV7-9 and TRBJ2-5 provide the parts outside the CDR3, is DTGVSQNPRHKITKRGQNVTFRCDPISEHNRLYWYRQTLGQGPEFLTYFQNEAQLEKSRLLSDRFSAERPKGSFSTLEIQRTEQGDSAMYLCASSPGTGLWETQYFGPGTRLLVL.

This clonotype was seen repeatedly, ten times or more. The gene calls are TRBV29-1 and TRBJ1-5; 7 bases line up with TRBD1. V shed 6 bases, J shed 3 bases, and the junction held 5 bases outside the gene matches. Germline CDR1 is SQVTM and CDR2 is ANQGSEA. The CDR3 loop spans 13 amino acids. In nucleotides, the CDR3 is TGCAGCGTCCGGGACAGATTCAATCAGCCCCAGCATTTT. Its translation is CSVRDRFNQPQHF.

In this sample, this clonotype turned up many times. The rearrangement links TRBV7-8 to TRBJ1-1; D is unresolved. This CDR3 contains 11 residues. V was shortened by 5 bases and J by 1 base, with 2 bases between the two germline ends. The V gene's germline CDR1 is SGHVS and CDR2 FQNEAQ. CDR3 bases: TGTGCCAGCAGCCAGAACACTGAAGCTTTCTTT. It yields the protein CASSQNTEAFF. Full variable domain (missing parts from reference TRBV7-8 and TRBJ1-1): GAGVSQSPRYKVAKRGQDVALRCDPISGHVSLFWYQQALGQGPEFLTYFQNEAQLDKSGLPSDRFFAERPEGSVSTLKIQRTQQEDSAVYLCASSQNTEAFFGQGTRLTVV.

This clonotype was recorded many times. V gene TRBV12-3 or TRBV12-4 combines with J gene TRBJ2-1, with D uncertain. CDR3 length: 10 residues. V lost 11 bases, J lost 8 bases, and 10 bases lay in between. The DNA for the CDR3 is TGTGCCCGGCGATCTTATGAGCAGTTCTTC. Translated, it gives CARRSYEQFF.

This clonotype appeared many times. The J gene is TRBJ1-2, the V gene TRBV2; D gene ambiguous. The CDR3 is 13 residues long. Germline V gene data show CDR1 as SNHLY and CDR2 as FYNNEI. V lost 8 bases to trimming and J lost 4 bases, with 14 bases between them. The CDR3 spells CASALGSSYGYTF. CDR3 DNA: TGTGCCAGCGCCTTGGGGAGCTCCTATGGCTACACCTTC.

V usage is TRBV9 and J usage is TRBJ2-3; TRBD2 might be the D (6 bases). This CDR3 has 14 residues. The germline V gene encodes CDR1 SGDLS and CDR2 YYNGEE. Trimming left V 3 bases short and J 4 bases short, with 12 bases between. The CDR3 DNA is TGTGCCAGCAGCGCCCCGGGAGCGGCAGATACGCAGTATTTT. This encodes CASSAPGAADTQYF.

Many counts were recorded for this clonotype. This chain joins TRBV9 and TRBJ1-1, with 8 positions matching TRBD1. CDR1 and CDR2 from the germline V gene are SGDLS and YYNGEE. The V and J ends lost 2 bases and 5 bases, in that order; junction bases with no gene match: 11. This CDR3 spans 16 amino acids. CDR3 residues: CASSVVNRGRGTEAFF. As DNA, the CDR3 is TGTGCCAGCAGCGTGGTTAACAGGGGGAGGGGGACTGAAGCTTTCTTT.

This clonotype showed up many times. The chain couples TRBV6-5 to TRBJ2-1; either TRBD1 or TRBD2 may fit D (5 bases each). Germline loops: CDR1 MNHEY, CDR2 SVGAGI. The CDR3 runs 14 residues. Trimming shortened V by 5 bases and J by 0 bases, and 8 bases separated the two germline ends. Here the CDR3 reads CASSRDPSYNEQFF. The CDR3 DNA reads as TGTGCCAGCAGTCGGGACCCCTCCTACAATGAGCAGTTCTTC.

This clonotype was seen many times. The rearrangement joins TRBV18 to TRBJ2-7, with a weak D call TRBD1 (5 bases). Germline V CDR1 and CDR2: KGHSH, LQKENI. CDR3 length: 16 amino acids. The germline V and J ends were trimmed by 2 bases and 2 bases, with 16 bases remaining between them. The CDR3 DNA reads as TGTGCCAGCTCACCAAGACTTCAGGGTAACCCCTACGAGCAGTACGTC. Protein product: CASSPRLQGNPYEQYV.

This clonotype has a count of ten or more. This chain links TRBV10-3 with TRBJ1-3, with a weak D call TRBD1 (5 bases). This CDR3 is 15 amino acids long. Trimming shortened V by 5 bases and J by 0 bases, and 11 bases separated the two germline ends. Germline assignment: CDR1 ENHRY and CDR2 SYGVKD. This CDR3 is CAISQRGRSGNTIYF. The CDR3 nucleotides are TGTGCCATCAGTCAAAGGGGACGCTCTGGAAACACCATATATTTT.

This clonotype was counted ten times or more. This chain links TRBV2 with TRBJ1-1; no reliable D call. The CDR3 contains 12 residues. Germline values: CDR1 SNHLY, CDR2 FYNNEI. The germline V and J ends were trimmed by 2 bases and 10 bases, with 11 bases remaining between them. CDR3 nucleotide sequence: TGTGCCAGCAGTGAAAGGGCCGTGGTAGCTTTCTTT. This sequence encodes CASSERAVVAFF. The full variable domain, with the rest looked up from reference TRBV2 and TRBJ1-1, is EPEVTQTPSHQVTQMGQEVILRCVPISNHLYFYWYRQILGQKVEFLVSFYNNEISEKSEIFDDQFSVERPDGSNFTLKIRSTKLEDSAMYFCASSERAVVAFFGQGTRLTVV.

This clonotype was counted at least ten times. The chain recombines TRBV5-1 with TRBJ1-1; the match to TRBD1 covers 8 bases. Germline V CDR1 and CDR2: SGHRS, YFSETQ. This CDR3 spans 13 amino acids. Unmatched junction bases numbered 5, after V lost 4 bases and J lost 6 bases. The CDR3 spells CASSPGQGPEAFF. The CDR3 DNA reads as TGCGCCAGCAGCCCCGGACAGGGCCCTGAAGCTTTCTTT.

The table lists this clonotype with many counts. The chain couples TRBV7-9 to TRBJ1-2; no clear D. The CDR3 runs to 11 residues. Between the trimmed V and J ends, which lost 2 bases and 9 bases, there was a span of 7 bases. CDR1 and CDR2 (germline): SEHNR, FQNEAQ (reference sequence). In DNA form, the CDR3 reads TGTGCCAGCAGCTTACTAGGTCGCTACACCTTC. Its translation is CASSLLGRYTF.

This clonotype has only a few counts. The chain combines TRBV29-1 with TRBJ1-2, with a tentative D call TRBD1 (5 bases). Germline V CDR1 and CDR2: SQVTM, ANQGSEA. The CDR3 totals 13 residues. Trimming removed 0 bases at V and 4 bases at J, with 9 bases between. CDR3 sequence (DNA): TGCAGCGTTGAAGAAAACAGGAGCTATGGCTACACCTTC. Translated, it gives CSVEENRSYGYTF.

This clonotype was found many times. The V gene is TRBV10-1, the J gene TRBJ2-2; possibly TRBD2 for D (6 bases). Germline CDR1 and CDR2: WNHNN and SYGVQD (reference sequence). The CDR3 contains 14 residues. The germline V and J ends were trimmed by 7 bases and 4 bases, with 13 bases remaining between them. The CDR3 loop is CASMRDRSTGELFF. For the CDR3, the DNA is TGCGCCAGCATGCGGGACCGCAGCACCGGGGAGCTGTTTTTT.

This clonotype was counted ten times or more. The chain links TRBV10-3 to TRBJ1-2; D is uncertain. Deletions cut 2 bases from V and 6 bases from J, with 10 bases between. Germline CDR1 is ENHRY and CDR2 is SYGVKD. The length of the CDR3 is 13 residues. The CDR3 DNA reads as TGTGCCATCAGTGAGCGCCCAGCAGATGGCTACACCTTC. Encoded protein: CAISERPADGYTF.

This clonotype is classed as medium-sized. This chain's CDR3 is CASSRQGVQGGDTQYF. DNA for the CDR3: TGTGCCAGCAGCCGCCAGGGGGTTCAGGGGGGAGATACGCAGTATTTT. This rearrangement joins TRBV28 to TRBJ2-3; maybe TRBD1 (7 bases). The ends were cut back, 6 bases at V and 5 bases at J, with 21 bases in the middle. The CDR3 totals 16 residues. Germline V lookup: CDR1 MDHEN, CDR2 SYDVKM.

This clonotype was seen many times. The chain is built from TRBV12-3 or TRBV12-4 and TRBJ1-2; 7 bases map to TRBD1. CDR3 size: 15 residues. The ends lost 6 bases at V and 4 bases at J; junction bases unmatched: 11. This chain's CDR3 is CASSTTGTAIYGYTF. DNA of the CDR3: TGTGCCAGCAGCACGACGGGGACAGCCATCTATGGCTACACCTTC.

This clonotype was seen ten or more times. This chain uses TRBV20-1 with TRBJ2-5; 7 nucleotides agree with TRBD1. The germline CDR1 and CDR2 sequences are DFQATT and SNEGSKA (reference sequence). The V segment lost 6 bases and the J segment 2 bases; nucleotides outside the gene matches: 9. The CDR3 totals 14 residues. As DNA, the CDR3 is TGCAGTGCACCCAGGGGGTCCAAACAAGAGACCCAGTACTTC. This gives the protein CSAPRGSKQETQYF.

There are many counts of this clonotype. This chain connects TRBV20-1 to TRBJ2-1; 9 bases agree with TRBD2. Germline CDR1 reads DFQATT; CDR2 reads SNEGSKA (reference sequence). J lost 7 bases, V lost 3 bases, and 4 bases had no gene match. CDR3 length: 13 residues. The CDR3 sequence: CSASSSGTNEQFF. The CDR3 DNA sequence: TGCAGTGCTAGCTCTAGCGGGACGAATGAGCAGTTCTTC.